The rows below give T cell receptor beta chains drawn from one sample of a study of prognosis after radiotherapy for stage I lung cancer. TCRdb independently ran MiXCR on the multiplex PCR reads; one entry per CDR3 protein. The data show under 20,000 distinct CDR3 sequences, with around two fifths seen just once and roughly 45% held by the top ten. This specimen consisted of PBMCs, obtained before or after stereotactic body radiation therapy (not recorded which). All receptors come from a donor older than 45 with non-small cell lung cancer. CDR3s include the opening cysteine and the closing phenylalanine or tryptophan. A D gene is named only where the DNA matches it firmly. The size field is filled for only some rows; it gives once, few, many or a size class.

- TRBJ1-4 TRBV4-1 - TGCGCCAGCAGGCGACACCGGGACGGAGATAGGGAACTGTTTTTT CASRRHRDGDRELFF
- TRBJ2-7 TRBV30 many TGTGCCTGGAGTGATGACGGCTCCTACGAGCAGTACTTC CAWSDDGSYEQYF
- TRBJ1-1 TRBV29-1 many TGCAGCGTTGGGGGAGGGAACACTGAAGCTTTCTTT CSVGGGNTEAFF
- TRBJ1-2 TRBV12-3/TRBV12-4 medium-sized TGTGCCAGCAGTCTGGGCCAAGCTCCTAACTATGGCTACACCTTC CASSLGQAPNYGYTF
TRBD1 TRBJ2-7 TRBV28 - TGTGCCAGCAGCTCACAGGGGCCCGAGCAGTACTTC CASSSQGPEQYF
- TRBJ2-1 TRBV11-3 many TGTGCCAGCAGCTTGGGCTCCCAGGGGCCATCCTACAATGAGCAGTTCTTC CASSLGSQGPSYNEQFF
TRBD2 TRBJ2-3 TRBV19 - TGTGCCACCAGACTAGCGCTAAGCACAGATACGCAGTATTTT CATRLALSTDTQYF
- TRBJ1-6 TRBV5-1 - TGCGCCAGCAGCTTCGAGGGGTTGTATGGTTCACTCCTCCACTTT CASSFEGLYGSLLHF
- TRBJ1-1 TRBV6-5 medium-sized TGTGCCAGCAGTTACTCGAGGATGCTGGGCACTGAAGCTTTCTTT CASSYSRMLGTEAFF
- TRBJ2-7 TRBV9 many TGTGCCAGCAGCCAGGGGGGGGGGCGACTTTCCTACGAGCAGTACTTC CASSQGGGRLSYEQYF
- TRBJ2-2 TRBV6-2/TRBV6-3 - TGTGCCAGCAGTGAATTGACAGGTGTGGCCGGGGAGCTGTTTTTT CASSELTGVAGELFF
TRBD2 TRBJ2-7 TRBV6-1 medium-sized TGTGCCAGCAGTCCCCAGCGGGGGAGTCAGCAGTACTTC CASSPQRGSQQYF
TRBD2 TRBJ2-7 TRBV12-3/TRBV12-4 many TGTGCCAGCACGTTCAGCCTCGGGGGGGACACAGGATACGAGCAGTACTTC CASTFSLGGDTGYEQYF
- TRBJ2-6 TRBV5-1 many TGCGCCAGCAGCTTGGCCGTAGGGGCCAACGTCCTGACTTTC CASSLAVGANVLTF
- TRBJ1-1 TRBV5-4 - TGTGCCAGCAGCTTCCGTACAGTGGGGAACACTGAAGCTTTCTTT CASSFRTVGNTEAFF
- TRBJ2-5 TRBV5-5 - TGTGCCAGCAGCTTGGGGGGGAGGGGGCGAGAGACCCAGTACTTC CASSLGGRGRETQYF
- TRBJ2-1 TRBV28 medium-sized TGTGCCAGCACTCCGACAGGACGGAATGAGCAGTTCTTC CASTPTGRNEQFF
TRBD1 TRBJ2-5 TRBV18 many TGTGCCAGCTCACTCGGGACAGGGGGAGAGACCCAGTACTTC CASSLGTGGETQYF
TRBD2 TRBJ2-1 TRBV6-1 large TGTGCCACCACGACCAGCGGGGGTTCCTACAATGAGCAGTTCTTC CATTTSGGSYNEQFF
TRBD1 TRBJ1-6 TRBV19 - TGTGTTTCGAGCCGGGACAGAAAATCACCCCCTCACTTT CVSSRDRKSPPHF
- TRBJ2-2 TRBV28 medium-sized TGTGCCAGCAGTTTAGTGGAATCCGGGGAGCTGTTTTTT CASSLVESGELFF
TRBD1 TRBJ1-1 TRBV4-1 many TGCGCCAGCAGCCAAGACAGGGGGACTGAAGCTTTCTTT CASSQDRGTEAFF
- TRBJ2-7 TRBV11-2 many TGTGCCAGCAGCCCCGTCGGAACGGGATCCCCCTACGAGCAGTACTTC CASSPVGTGSPYEQYF
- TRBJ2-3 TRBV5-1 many TGCGCCAGCAGACCGGGACCGTCCACAGATACGCAGTATTTT CASRPGPSTDTQYF
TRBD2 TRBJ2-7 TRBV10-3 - TGTGCCATCAGAAGGACTAGCGACGACTCCTACGAGCAGTACTTT CAIRRTSDDSYEQYF
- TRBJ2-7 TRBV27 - TGTGCCAGCAGTTTAAACAGGGCCCACGAGCAGTACTTC CASSLNRAHEQYF
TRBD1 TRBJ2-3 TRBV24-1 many TGTGCCACCAGTGAGGCCGGACAGGGTACAGATACGCAGTATTTT CATSEAGQGTDTQYF
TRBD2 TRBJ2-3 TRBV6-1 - TGTGCCGCGGCGCGGCTAGCGGAGACAGATACGCAGTATTTT CAAARLAETDTQYF
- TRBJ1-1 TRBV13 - TGTGCCAGCAGCTTAACCTTACGGAACACTGAAGCTTTCTTT CASSLTLRNTEAFF
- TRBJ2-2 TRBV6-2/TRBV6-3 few TGTGCCACCAAACCCACGGAGGGGGCGGCCGGTGAGCTGTTTTTT CATKPTEGAAGELFF
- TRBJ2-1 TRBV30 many TGTGCCTGGAGCGACCAAAACCCTTACAATGAGCAGTTCTTC CAWSDQNPYNEQFF
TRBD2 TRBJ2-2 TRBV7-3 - TGTGCCAGTGGGATTTCCGGGACTAGCTACACCGGGGAGCTGTTTTTT CASGISGTSYTGELFF
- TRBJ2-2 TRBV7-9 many TGTGCCAGCAGCCCGCGGGACACCGGGGAGCTGTTTTTT CASSPRDTGELFF
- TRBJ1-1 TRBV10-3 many TGTGCCATCAGTGAGTCGTTTTTTGGACTGTCGAACACTGAAGCTTTCTTT CAISESFFGLSNTEAFF
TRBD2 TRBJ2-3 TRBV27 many TGTGCCAGCAGCTCCCCGGGACTAGCGGGATTTAATACGCAGTATTTT CASSSPGLAGFNTQYF
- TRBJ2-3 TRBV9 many TGTGCCAGCAGCCCCTATGGACTAGATACGCAGTATTTT CASSPYGLDTQYF
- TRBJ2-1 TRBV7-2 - TGTGCCAGCATCTTGAGGCAGGTGGGCAATGAGCAGTTCTTC CASILRQVGNEQFF
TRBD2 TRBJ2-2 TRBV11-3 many TGTGCCAGCAGCTTTCTGACTAGCGTGGACACCGGGGAGCTGTTTTTT CASSFLTSVDTGELFF
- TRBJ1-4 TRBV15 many TGTGCCACCAGCAAATCCTTAGGGGAAAAACTGTTTTTT CATSKSLGEKLFF